This TCR beta chain was found in a study of T cell repertoires in ileal Crohn's disease. Study background: M6 samples are neoterminal ileum biopsies from postoperative colonoscopy.

Trimming pared 1 base from V and 8 bases from J, leaving 17 bases between. The germline V gene has CDR1 SEHNR and CDR2 FQNEAQ (reference sequence). The CDR3 consists of 15 residues. Only one count was recorded for this clone. Time point indicated: neoterminal ileum biopsy at postoperative endoscopy, about 6 months after surgery. TCRB immunosequencing input was about 0.55 micrograms of biopsy DNA per sample. Here immunoSEQ multiplex PCR was the method, and the copy in TCRdb shows in-frame clones only, minus some. The data hold 55,000 to 65,000 clones, with 85% to 90% observed a single time. The chain couples TRBV7-9 to TRBJ1-2, with D perhaps TRBD1 (5 bases). Sequenced sample: ileal tissue. The TCR originated in an adult with Crohn's disease. The CDR3 is CASSLGVGQGIGYTF. DNA for the CDR3: TGTGCCAGCAGCTTAGGGGTAGGGCAGGGCATCGGCTACACCTTC.